The 24 T cell receptor beta chains in this list originate from one sample, sequenced in a study of identical twins (dated by TCRdb to the mid-2010s). Library method: 5' RACE. Sequencing instrument: Illumina HiSeq 2000. TCRdb took the public reads, trimmed them with fastp at Q25, ran MiXCR for clone calling and kept in-frame beta chains. Rows merge per CDR3 protein into single entries with the most common DNA and genes. The sample profile shows nearly 900,000 distinct CDR3 sequences; 10% to 15% of them were found once. In total, the top ten clones hold around 1.6% of the sample. Separately, the same data were catalogued under a study of yellow fever vaccine responses in identical twins.

Sequencing input: PBMCs. The receptors were gathered from a woman younger than 35 in good health.

The chain recombines TRBV6-2 or TRBV6-3 with TRBJ2-7; TRBD1 might be the D (5 bases). Deletions cut 6 bases from V and 2 bases from J, with 14 bases between. The germline V gene encodes CDR1 MNHEY and CDR2 SVGEGT. The CDR3 is made up of 14 amino acids. The DNA of the CDR3 is TGTGCCAGCAGGTCTCTTGGGGCCACCTACGAGCAGTACGTC. Translation gives CASRSLGATYEQYV.

This clonotype was seen a few times. V and J are TRBV27 and TRBJ2-7; TRBD1 matches at 9 bases. Unmatched junction bases numbered 3, after V lost 0 bases and J lost 3 bases. The length of the CDR3 is 15 residues. Germline-derived CDR1 and CDR2 are MNHEY and SMNVEV (reference sequence). CDR3 region: CASSLSSGQGYEQYV. CDR3 nucleotide sequence: TGTGCCAGCAGTTTATCGTCGGGACAGGGCTACGAGCAGTACGTC.

This clonotype was detected a few times. The rearrangement links TRBV7-6 to TRBJ2-7; 8 bases align to TRBD1. The CDR3 extends over 15 amino acids. Germline-derived CDR1 and CDR2 are SGHVS and FNYEAQ. Trimming took 5 bases from V and 6 from J; bases not matched to a gene: 12. The CDR3 nucleotides are TGTGCCAGCAGCAACCCCAGGGGGCTGCTAACCGAGCAGTACTTC. Translated, it gives CASSNPRGLLTEQYF.

This clonotype was counted only a few times. Here the CDR3 DNA reads TGTGCCAGCACCAAGACTAGCGGGAGAGATACGCAGTATTTT. As protein: CASTKTSGRDTQYF. V usage is TRBV2 and J usage is TRBJ2-3, with 12 bases lining up with TRBD2. CDR1 SNHLY and CDR2 FYNNEI come from the germline V gene. This CDR3 region has 14 residues. The J segment lost 5 bases and the V segment lost 7 bases, leaving 4 bases of the junction unmatched.

This clonotype was picked up many times. The chain couples TRBV24-1 to TRBJ2-3, with D tentatively TRBD2 (6 bases). Germline V CDR1 and CDR2: KGHDR, SFDVKD. The CDR3 extends over 13 amino acids. Trimming removed 4 bases at V and 8 bases at J, with 12 bases between. The CDR3 DNA sequence: TGTGCCACCAGTGACCCGCTGGGGGGTACGCAGTATTTT. This translates into CATSDPLGGTQYF.

The rearrangement joins TRBV7-9 to TRBJ2-7; tentatively, D is TRBD1 (6 bases). This CDR3 is built from 18 residues. With 2 bases removed from V and 6 bases from J, the gap between germline ends came to 26 bases. CDR1 SEHNR and CDR2 FQNEAQ come from the germline V gene (reference sequence). Here the CDR3 reads CASSLSTNRVRMWSEQYF. The CDR3 nucleotides read TGTGCCAGCAGCTTAAGTACCAACAGGGTGCGGATGTGGAGCGAGCAGTACTTC. Looking up the rest from reference TRBV7-9 and TRBJ2-7 gives the full variable domain: DTGVSQNPRHKITKRGQNVTFRCDPISEHNRLYWYRQTLGQGPEFLTYFQNEAQLEKSRLLSDRFSAERPKGSFSTLEIQRTEQGDSAMYLCASSLSTNRVRMWSEQYFGPGTRLTVT.

This clonotype came up a few times. The chain is built from TRBV20-1 and TRBJ2-2; D is perhaps TRBD1 (6 bases). Trimming left V 1 base short and J 0 bases short, with 15 bases between. This CDR3 spans 17 amino acids. CDR1 and CDR2 from the germline V gene are DFQATT and SNEGSKA (reference sequence). Here the CDR3 DNA reads TGCAGTGCTAGAGGGGGGCGGACAGTCTCGAACACCGGGGAGCTGTTTTTT. Residues: CSARGGRTVSNTGELFF.

The V call is TRBV3-1, the J call TRBJ2-4; TRBD2 matches at 16 bases. CDR3 length equals 19 residues. The germline V gene has CDR1 LGHDT and CDR2 YNNKEL (reference sequence). After removal of 3 bases from V and 3 bases from J, the junction contained 8 bases not matched to a gene. The CDR3, as DNA: TGTGCCAGCAGCCATATAGGGACTAGCGGGAGGGGGGGCAAAAACATTCAGTACTTC. Translated: CASSHIGTSGRGGKNIQYF.

The sample holds a few counts of this clonotype. The chain recombines TRBV5-1 with TRBJ2-3; 7 nucleotides align to TRBD2. Germline lookup yields CDR1 SGHRS and CDR2 YFSETQ. The CDR3 contains 17 residues. The trim removed 4 bases at V and 2 bases at J, leaving 13 bases unmatched. CDR3 sequence: CASSRPPGAGFTDTQYF. DNA of the CDR3: TGCGCCAGCAGCAGACCCCCGGGAGCGGGGTTCACAGATACGCAGTATTTT.

This clonotype was picked up many times. V usage is TRBV28 and J usage is TRBJ2-5, with D possibly TRBD2 on 5 matching bases. This CDR3 is 12 amino acids long. Trimming stripped 7 bases from V and 1 base from J, with 7 bases between. Germline CDR1 and CDR2: MDHEN and SYDVKM. The CDR3 DNA follows: TGTGCCAGCAAGGACTTCCAAGAGACCCAGTACTTC. The encoded protein is CASKDFQETQYF.

This clonotype was seen a handful of times. The chain joins TRBV6-1 to TRBJ2-6, with D tentatively TRBD1 (5 bases). Germline CDR1 is MNHNS and CDR2 is SASEGT. V lost 2 bases and J 2 bases, leaving 10 bases between the germline ends. The CDR3 runs 16 residues. CDR3 sequence: CASSEFSTAGANVLTF. The DNA for the CDR3 is TGTGCCAGCAGTGAATTTTCGACAGCTGGGGCCAACGTCCTGACTTTC.

In this sample, this clonotype turned up many times. The chain joins TRBV12-3 or TRBV12-4 to TRBJ2-4; D might be TRBD1 (6 bases). The V end lost 5 bases, the J end lost 4 bases, and 9 bases lay between the germline ends. The length of the CDR3 is 13 residues. The CDR3 loop is CASSGGRKNIQYF. The CDR3, as DNA: TGTGCCAGCAGTGGGGGCAGGAAAAACATTCAGTACTTC.

In this sample, this clonotype turned up a few times. The chain carries TRBV14 and TRBJ2-1, with TRBD2 matching 8 bases. V shed 4 bases and J 7 bases; nucleotides not matched to a gene: 9. The CDR3 is made up of 15 amino acids. The germline V gene encodes CDR1 SGHDN and CDR2 FVKESK. Here the CDR3 reads CASSPRISGTNEQFF. CDR3 DNA: TGTGCCAGCAGCCCCCGTATTAGCGGGACGAATGAGCAGTTCTTC.

The chain has TRBV20-1 and TRBJ2-3, with 13 bases lining up with TRBD2. The germline gives CDR1 DFQATT, CDR2 SNEGSKA (reference sequence). CDR3 length: 16 residues. The junction had 4 bases not matched to a gene; V was cut back by 0 bases and J by 4 bases. CDR3 nucleotides: TGCAGTGCTAGAGATCCGACTAGCGGGGGGCCAGATACGCAGTATTTT. Amino acids: CSARDPTSGGPDTQYF.

V is TRBV3-1 and J is TRBJ2-2, with unresolved D. Germline CDR1 reads LGHDT; CDR2 reads YNNKEL (reference sequence). This CDR3 region has 16 residues. The V end lost 3 bases, the J end lost 0 bases, and 11 bases lay between the germline ends. In nucleotides, the CDR3 is TGTGCCAGCAGCCATCACCGGACGGCGAACACCGGGGAGCTGTTTTTT. It translates to CASSHHRTANTGELFF.

V gene TRBV2 combines with J gene TRBJ2-7, with 7 bases lining up with TRBD1. Germline V gives CDR1 SNHLY, CDR2 FYNNEI. The ends lost 8 bases at V and 5 bases at J; junction bases unmatched: 9. The CDR3 runs 13 residues. CDR3 protein: CASEYDRVDEQYV. In nucleotides, the CDR3 is TGTGCCAGCGAATACGACAGGGTTGACGAGCAGTACGTC.

Ten or more counts support this clonotype. V usage is TRBV29-1 and J usage is TRBJ2-7; D gene ambiguous. V lost 6 bases and J lost 5, with 17 bases in between. The CDR3 runs to 13 residues. The germline gives CDR1 SQVTM, CDR2 ANQGSEA. DNA of the CDR3: TGCAGCGTCCAACACGGTGGACCCCACGAGCAGTACTTC. Translated: CSVQHGGPHEQYF.

This clonotype showed up just a few times. J is TRBJ1-5 and V is TRBV24-1; unclear D gene. This CDR3 is 13 amino acids long. Trimming pared 3 bases from V and 2 bases from J, leaving 4 bases between. Germline CDR1 is KGHDR and CDR2 is SFDVKD. Written as DNA, the CDR3 is TGTGCCACCAGTGATACAGGCAATCAGCCCCAGCATTTT. Residues: CATSDTGNQPQHF.

The sample holds a few counts of this clonotype. This chain uses TRBV20-1 with TRBJ2-3; 11 positions match TRBD2. V lost 2 bases, J lost 2 bases, and 6 bases stayed unmatched. Germline CDR1 is DFQATT and CDR2 is SNEGSKA (reference sequence). This CDR3 spans 16 amino acids. Written as DNA, the CDR3 is TGCAGTGCTAGAAGGCTAGCGGGGGGCCTCACAGATACGCAGTATTTT. Amino acid sequence: CSARRLAGGLTDTQYF.

About this clonotype itself: A much more abundant neighbour one base away suggests this may be a read error. The chain combines TRBV7-2 with TRBJ2-3, with D perhaps matching TRBD2 (6 bases). Trimming took 5 bases from V and 1 from J, leaving 19 bases between them. This CDR3 has 17 amino acids. Germline values: CDR1 SGHTA, CDR2 FQGNSA. CDR3 region: CASSPRGWTSGTDTQYF. As DNA, the CDR3 is TGTGCCAGCAGCCCACGGGGGTGGACAAGCGGCACAGATACGCAGTATTTT.

The V gene is TRBV5-1, the J gene TRBJ2-2; D is possibly TRBD1 (5 bases). Deletions cut 3 bases from V and 5 bases from J, with 14 bases between. Germline V gene data show CDR1 as SGHRS and CDR2 as YFSETQ. The CDR3 contains 15 residues. The CDR3 is CASSYFRGRTGELFF. CDR3 sequence (DNA): TGCGCCAGCAGCTACTTTAGGGGCAGGACCGGGGAGCTGTTTTTT.

This clonotype has more than one count but fewer than ten. The chain has TRBV4-1 and TRBJ1-5; the match to TRBD1 covers 9 bases. This CDR3 is built from 18 residues. J lost 1 base, V lost 0 bases, and 7 bases had no gene match. The germline V gene has CDR1 MGHRA and CDR2 YSYEKL. The CDR3 sequence is CASSQDFSGTGSNQPQHF. DNA of the CDR3: TGCGCCAGCAGCCAAGATTTCAGCGGGACAGGGAGCAATCAGCCCCAGCATTTT.

This chain joins TRBV6-1 and TRBJ2-3; 12 nucleotides agree with TRBD2. This CDR3 contains 18 residues. The germline V gene encodes CDR1 MNHNS and CDR2 SASEGT. Losses at the gene ends were 4 bases for V and 4 bases for J; bases not matched to a gene: 12. The CDR3 loop is CASSALTSGGRRSDTQYF. CDR3 sequence (DNA): TGTGCCAGCAGTGCGCTCACTAGCGGGGGGCGCCGCTCAGATACGCAGTATTTT.

There are a few counts of this clonotype. The chain couples TRBV10-3 to TRBJ1-2; D is perhaps TRBD1 (6 bases). V was clipped by 4 bases and J by 6 bases, with 18 bases between them. This CDR3 is built from 15 residues. In germline, CDR1 is ENHRY, CDR2 SYGVKD. In nucleotides, the CDR3 is TGTGCCATCAGTGTGGGGGGGGCAGGCGGTGATGGCTACACCTTC. Its translation is CAISVGGAGGDGYTF.